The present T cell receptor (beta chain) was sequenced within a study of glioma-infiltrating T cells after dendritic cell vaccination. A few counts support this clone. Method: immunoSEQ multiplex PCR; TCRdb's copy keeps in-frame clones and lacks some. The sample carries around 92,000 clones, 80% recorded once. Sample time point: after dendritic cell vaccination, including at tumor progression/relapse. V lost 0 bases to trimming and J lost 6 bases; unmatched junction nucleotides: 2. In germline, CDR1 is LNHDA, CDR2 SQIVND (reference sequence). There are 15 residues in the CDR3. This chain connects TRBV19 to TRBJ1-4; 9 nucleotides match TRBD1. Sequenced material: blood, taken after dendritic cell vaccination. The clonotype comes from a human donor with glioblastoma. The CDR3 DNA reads TGTGCCAGTAGTATAGATGGGACAGGGTATGAAAAACTGTTTTTT. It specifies CASSIDGTGYEKLFF.